One sample yielded the 18 T cell receptor beta chains listed below, sequenced in a study of blood T cell repertoires in COVID-19. Generated by immunoSEQ multiplex PCR, the TCRdb table keeps only in-frame clones and is missing some. The sample contains 150,000 to 200,000 clones, about 90% of which appear only once. Sequencing used PBMCs or T cells enriched from blood (not recorded which). The receptors shown here come from a woman between 18 and 30 years old who had recovered from COVID-19.

Written as DNA, the CDR3 is TGTGCCAGCAGCCCATCCACAGGGGCCCTCACAGATACGCAGTATTTT. Its translation is CASSPSTGALTDTQYF. The J gene is TRBJ2-3, the V gene TRBV7-6; TRBD1 matches 7 bases. V shed 5 bases and J 2 bases; nucleotides not matched to a gene: 10. The CDR3 has 16 amino acids. The germline gives CDR1 SGHVS, CDR2 FNYEAQ.

CDR3 DNA: TGTGCCACCAGTGGGGGGACAGGGGGCCAGCCCCAGCATTTT. This sequence encodes CATSGGTGGQPQHF. The chain recombines TRBV24-1 with TRBJ1-5, with 12 nucleotides matching TRBD1. The CDR3 totals 14 residues. Germline values: CDR1 KGHDR, CDR2 SFDVKD. Trimming took 5 bases from V and 7 from J; bases not matched to a gene: 2.

The chain has TRBV9 and TRBJ2-7; D unclear. The V and J ends lost 0 bases and 6 bases respectively, with 10 bases between them. Germline V CDR1 and CDR2: SGDLS, YYNGEE. The CDR3 loop spans 13 amino acids. The CDR3 DNA reads as TGTGCCAGCAGCGTAGAGGAACAGAGCGAGCAGTACTTC. As protein: CASSVEEQSEQYF.

The chain has TRBV16 and TRBJ2-2, with TRBD1 matching over 7 bases. The CDR3 extends over 14 amino acids. J gave up 7 bases and V 6 bases, and 8 bases lay outside the gene matches. Looked up from germline, CDR1 is KGHSY and CDR2 is FQNENV. The CDR3 here is CASRPTGTGGELFF. The CDR3 nucleotides are TGTGCCAGCAGACCGACAGGGACGGGCGGGGAGCTGTTTTTT. The full variable domain, its missing parts supplied by reference TRBV16 and TRBJ2-2, is GEEVAQTPKHLVRGEGQKAKLYCAPIKGHSYVFWYQQVLKNEFKFLISFQNENVFDETGMPKERFSAKCLPNSPCSLEIQATKLEDSAVYFCASRPTGTGGELFFGEGSRLTVL.

V usage is TRBV5-4 and J usage is TRBJ1-2, with a tentative D call TRBD1 (6 bases). CDR3 length: 11 residues. CDR1 is SGHNT and CDR2 is YYREEE in the germline V gene (reference sequence). V was clipped by 4 bases and J by 5 bases, with 6 bases between them. CDR3 protein: CASSRGYGYTF. The CDR3 coding sequence is TGTGCCAGCAGCAGGGGGTATGGCTACACCTTC.

There are a few counts of this clone. The V call is TRBV2, the J call TRBJ2-5; maybe TRBD1 (6 bases). The CDR3 runs to 11 residues. Per germline, CDR1 SNHLY and CDR2 FYNNEI. V was pared by 11 bases and J by 3 bases, with 10 bases between. The CDR3, as DNA: TGTGCCGGTAGGACAGAAGAGACCCAGTACTTC. It encodes CAGRTEETQYF.

The rearrangement links TRBV30 to TRBJ1-1; tentatively, D is TRBD1 (5 bases). CDR3 length: 12 amino acids. The germline V and J ends were trimmed by 0 bases and 11 bases, with 13 bases remaining between them. CDR1 and CDR2 from the germline V gene are GTSNPN and SVGIG (reference sequence). CDR3 loop: CAWSVPPRGAFF. The CDR3 region has the DNA TGTGCCTGGAGTGTACCCCCGCGGGGGGCTTTCTTT.

The rearrangement uses TRBV29-1 and TRBJ2-7; no clear D. Germline CDR1 and CDR2: SQVTM and ANQGSEA. Trimming stripped 7 bases from V and 3 bases from J, with 10 bases between. The CDR3 runs to 11 residues. The CDR3 nucleotides are TGCAGCGCTAAATTGAGCTACGAGCAGTACTTC. Its translation is CSAKLSYEQYF.

A few counts support this clone. This chain connects TRBV2 to TRBJ1-3; 8 bases match TRBD1. Losses at the gene ends were 4 bases for V and 0 bases for J; bases not matched to a gene: 5. Per germline, CDR1 SNHLY and CDR2 FYNNEI. The CDR3 consists of 16 residues. CDR3 sequence (DNA): TGTGCCAGCAGTGTGACAGGGGCCAGCTCTGGAAACACCATATATTTT. Its translation: CASSVTGASSGNTIYF.

This clone turned up a few times. The chain couples TRBV4-3 to TRBJ2-7, with D hard to call. The CDR3 length is 14 residues. Trimming removed 0 bases from V and 1 base from J, with 7 bases in between. Germline V gene lookup returns CDR1 LGHNA and CDR2 YSLEER. The CDR3 loop reads CASSQEHTSYEQYF. DNA of the CDR3: TGCGCCAGCAGCCAAGAACACACGTCCTACGAGCAGTACTTC.

The chain has TRBV28 and TRBJ1-4; TRBD1 aligns across 8 bases. This CDR3 is 14 amino acids long. The germline CDR1 and CDR2 sequences are MDHEN and SYDVKM. V lost 5 bases to trimming and J lost 8 bases; unmatched junction nucleotides: 7. The CDR3 nucleotides are TGTGCCAGCAGTAAGGACAGGGTAGGAGAAAAACTGTTTTTT. Protein product: CASSKDRVGEKLFF.

The V gene is TRBV9, the J gene TRBJ2-7; 7 bases match TRBD1. The V segment lost 0 bases and the J segment 0 bases; nucleotides outside the gene matches: 3. The CDR3 consists of 15 residues. CDR1 SGDLS and CDR2 YYNGEE come from the germline V gene. CDR3 in DNA: TGTGCCAGCAGCGTAGACGGGACAGCCTCCTACGAGCAGTACTTC. Amino acid sequence: CASSVDGTASYEQYF. Drawing the rest from reference TRBV9 and TRBJ2-7, the complete variable domain is DSGVTQTPKHLITATGQRVTLRCSPRSGDLSVYWYQQSLDQGLQFLIQYYNGEERAKGNILERFSAQQFPDLHSELNLSSLELGDSALYFCASSVDGTASYEQYFGPGTRLTVT.

This chain connects TRBV27 to TRBJ2-7; 9 nucleotides align to TRBD2. The V gene's germline CDR1 is MNHEY and CDR2 SMNVEV (reference sequence). This CDR3 is built from 15 residues. V was clipped by 5 bases and J by 1 base; unmatched bases: 6. CDR3: CASSGISGGSYEQYF. The CDR3 DNA reads TGTGCCAGCAGTGGTATCAGCGGGGGGTCCTACGAGCAGTACTTC.

V and J are TRBV10-3 and TRBJ2-3; possible D gene TRBD2, 6 bases. Trimming removed 4 bases from V and 0 bases from J, with 8 bases in between. In germline, CDR1 is ENHRY, CDR2 SYGVKD. The CDR3 has 14 amino acids. CDR3 residues: CAISVGLSTDTQYF. The CDR3 DNA reads as TGTGCCATCAGTGTGGGACTTAGCACAGATACGCAGTATTTT.

This clone was seen a single time. The genes are TRBV15 and TRBJ1-1; no definite D call. The CDR3 is 12 amino acids. Germline-derived CDR1 and CDR2 are LNHNV and YYDKDF (reference sequence). The V end lost 1 base, the J end lost 4 bases, and 4 bases lay between the germline ends. CDR3 protein: CATSRAGTEAFF. CDR3 nucleotide sequence: TGTGCCACCAGCAGAGCAGGCACTGAAGCTTTCTTT.

This sequence joins TRBV4-1 and TRBJ2-1, with 15 bases matching TRBD2. Germline V gene lookup returns CDR1 MGHRA and CDR2 YSYEKL. The V segment lost 3 bases and the J segment 9 bases; nucleotides outside the gene matches: 3. The CDR3 runs 15 residues. In nucleotides, the CDR3 is TGCGCCAGCAGCCACCAGGGACTAGCGGGGGGTGAGCAGTTCTTC. Translated, it gives CASSHQGLAGGEQFF.

The V gene is TRBV6-2 or TRBV6-3, the J gene TRBJ1-5; D is ambiguous. Germline CDR1 and CDR2: MNHEY and SVGEGT. Trimming stripped 3 bases from V and 0 bases from J, with 9 bases between. The CDR3 is 15 residues long. The CDR3 DNA reads as TGTGCCAGCAGTTATGCGGTATATAGCAATCAGCCCCAGCATTTT. Its translation is CASSYAVYSNQPQHF.

This clone was detected only once. The chain combines TRBV6-5 with TRBJ1-5; no clear D gene. V shed 5 bases and J shed 11 bases, with 10 bases lying between them. The CDR3 length is 11 residues. Germline V gives CDR1 MNHEY, CDR2 SVGAGI. CDR3 sequence (DNA): TGTGCCAGCAGTAGATACCCGGCCCAGCATTTT. Its translation: CASSRYPAQHF.